This T cell receptor (beta chain) is drawn from a study of CD8+ T cells in alopecia areata. Study conclusions and caveats: Affected scalp, especially in alopecia totalis/universalis, had a higher clonality than normal scalp did. Shared TCR sequences were less clear between patients than in mice, possibly partly from HLA diversity.

Cell sorting on a FACSAria was used to separate CD4+ and CD8+ T cells from the PBMCs. V lost 4 bases and J lost 0, with 7 bases in between. The germline V gene has CDR1 SGHAT and CDR2 FQNNGV. The CDR3 length is 15 residues. TCR sequencing used cDNA made by reverse transcription of extracted RNA. Using immunoSEQ multiplex PCR, the repertoire was profiled, and TCRdb retains in-frame clones only, with some absent. The repertoire holds around 100,000 clones, with around 60% as singletons. Concerning this clone: Its target is not known.

V and J are TRBV11-2 and TRBJ1-6; D is ambiguous. The sequencing input was CD4+ T cells sorted from blood. This TCR was recovered from a human donor in good health. CDR3 sequence reads: CASSSGSSYNSPLHF. The CDR3 region has the DNA TGTGCCAGCAGCTCGGGATCCTCCTATAATTCACCCCTCCACTTT. The full variable domain, with the rest looked up from reference TRBV11-2 and TRBJ1-6, is EAGVAQSPRYKIIEKRQSVAFWCNPISGHATLYWYQQILGQGPKLLIQFQNNGVVDDSQLPKDRFSAERLKGVDSTLKIQPAKLEDSAVYLCASSSGSSYNSPLHFGNGTRLTVT.